This TCR beta chain was documented in a study of blood T cell repertoires in COVID-19. Background on the study: COVID-19 samples, acute and convalescent, were from the United States, Italy and Spain. PBMCs, B-cell-depleted T cells, or T cells were the source of the cDNA or gDNA that made up the material.

Assay: immunoSEQ multiplex PCR; the TCRdb copy retains only in-frame clones and omits some. Of 15,000 to 20,000 clones listed, roughly nine tenths were seen once; the top ten hold approximately 5.2%. This clone was detected only once. Germline V lookup: CDR1 SNHLY, CDR2 FYNNEI. The CDR3 has 15 amino acids. V dropped 3 bases and J dropped 9; count of bases not matched to a gene: 7. The sample was peripheral blood. The origin of this receptor is a human donor in a cohort sampled during active COVID-19. This chain links TRBV2 with TRBJ2-1; 11 bases fit TRBD1. CDR3 protein: CASSDPGTGGSEQFF. CDR3 sequence (DNA): TGTGCCAGCAGTGACCCAGGGACAGGGGGAAGTGAGCAGTTCTTC.